The count of the clone carrying this T cell receptor (beta chain) is one. The sample comes from a study of cytomegalovirus exposure and HLA in healthy donors. Germline trimming cut 3 bases from V and 2 bases from J; bases unmatched to any gene: 8. This CDR3 is built from 16 residues. Germline V gene data show CDR1 as SGHAT and CDR2 as FQNNGV. Vbeta (60) and Jbeta (13) primers were used in the PCR. Clones were sequenced by immunoSEQ multiplex PCR, and TCRdb holds only the in-frame ones, with some missing. Counted here are approximately 200,000 clones, roughly 83% occurring once; the ten biggest clones make up 0.2% to 0.3%.

The sequenced material came from PBMCs. The TCR sequence derives from a boy between 10 and 17 years old in good health and CMV-seronegative. This rearrangement joins TRBV11-2 to TRBJ2-7; 9 nucleotides agree with TRBD1. DNA of the CDR3: TGTGCCAGCAGCTTTTCGGGGACAGGGATCGCCTACGAGCAGTACTTC. Translating it yields CASSFSGTGIAYEQYF.